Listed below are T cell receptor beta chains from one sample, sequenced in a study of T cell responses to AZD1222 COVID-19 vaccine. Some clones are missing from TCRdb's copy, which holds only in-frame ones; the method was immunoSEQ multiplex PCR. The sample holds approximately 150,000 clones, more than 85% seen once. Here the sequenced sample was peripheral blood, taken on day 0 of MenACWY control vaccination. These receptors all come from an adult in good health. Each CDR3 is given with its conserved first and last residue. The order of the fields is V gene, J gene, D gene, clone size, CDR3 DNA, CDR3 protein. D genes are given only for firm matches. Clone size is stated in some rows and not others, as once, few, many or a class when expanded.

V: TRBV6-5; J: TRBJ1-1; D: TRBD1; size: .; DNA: TGTGCCAGCGGGACAGGGGGATATACTGAAGCTTTCTTT; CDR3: CASGTGGYTEAFF
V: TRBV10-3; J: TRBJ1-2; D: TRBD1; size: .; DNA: TGTGCCATAGGCCGGACAGGGGACTATGGCTACACCTTC; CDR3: CAIGRTGDYGYTF
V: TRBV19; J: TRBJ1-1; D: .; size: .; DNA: TGTGCCAGTTCCCTCCCCGGGGGGCGGACTGAAGCTTTCTTT; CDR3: CASSLPGGRTEAFF
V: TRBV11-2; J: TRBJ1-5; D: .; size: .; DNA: TGTGCCAGCAGCTCCAGTTTTAATCAGCCCCAGCATTTT; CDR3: CASSSSFNQPQHF
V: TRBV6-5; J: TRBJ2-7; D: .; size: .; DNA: TGTGCCAGCAGTTACGGTGGAGGACAGAGTATGAAGCAGTACTTC; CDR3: CASSYGGGQSMKQYF
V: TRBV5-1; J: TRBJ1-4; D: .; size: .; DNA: TGCGCCAGCAGCTTGGATGTGAACACTCCAACTAATGAAAAACTGTTTTTT; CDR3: CASSLDVNTPTNEKLFF
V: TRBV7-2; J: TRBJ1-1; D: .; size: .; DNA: TGTGCCAGCAGGATGCAGGCCTACACTGAAGCTTTCTTT; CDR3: CASRMQAYTEAFF
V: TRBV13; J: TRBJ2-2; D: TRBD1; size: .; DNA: TGTGCCAGCAGCTTAGGAGGGGGCTCCGGGGAGCTGTTTTTT; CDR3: CASSLGGGSGELFF
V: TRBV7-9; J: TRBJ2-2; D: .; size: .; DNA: TGTGCCAGCAGCTTAGATCTGGGGGCGTACACCGGGGAGCTGTTTTTT; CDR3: CASSLDLGAYTGELFF
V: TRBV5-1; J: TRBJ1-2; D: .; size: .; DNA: TGCGCCAACCCCACCGCAGGGTCGGACTATGGCTACACCTTC; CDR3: CANPTAGSDYGYTF
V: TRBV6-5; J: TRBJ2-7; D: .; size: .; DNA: TGTGCCAGCGTGACAGACTCCTACGAGCAGTACTTC; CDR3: CASVTDSYEQYF
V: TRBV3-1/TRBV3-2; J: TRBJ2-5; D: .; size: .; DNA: TGTGCCAGCAGCCAAGATATTGCGCTTCAAGAGACCCAGTACTTC; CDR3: CASSQDIALQETQYF
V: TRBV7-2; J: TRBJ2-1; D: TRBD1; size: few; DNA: TGTGCCAGCAAGACAGGGTACAATGAGCAGTTCTTC; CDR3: CASKTGYNEQFF
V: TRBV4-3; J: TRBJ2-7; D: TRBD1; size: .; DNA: TGCGCCAGCAGCCAAGATTGGGGGGACAGGGGCCTCTCCTACGAGCAGTACTTC; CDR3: CASSQDWGDRGLSYEQYF
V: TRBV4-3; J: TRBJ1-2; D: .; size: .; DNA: TGCGCCAGCAGCCAAGATCGGGGGAGCTCTAACTATGGCTACACCTTC; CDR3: CASSQDRGSSNYGYTF
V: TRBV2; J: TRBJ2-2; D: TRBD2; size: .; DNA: TGTGCCAGCAGTGAAGCCAGACCTGGACTAGGAGCCGGGGAGCTGTTTTTT; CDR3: CASSEARPGLGAGELFF
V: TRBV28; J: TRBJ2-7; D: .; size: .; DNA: TGTGCCAGCAGTTTTGGGGAAGAGTTCCTCTCCTACGAGCAGTACTTC; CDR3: CASSFGEEFLSYEQYF
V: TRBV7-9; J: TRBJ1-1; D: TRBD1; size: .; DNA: TGTGCCAGCAGCTTAGCCGGACAGGGCACATCCGAAGCTTTCTTT; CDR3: CASSLAGQGTSEAFF
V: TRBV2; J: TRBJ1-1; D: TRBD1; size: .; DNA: TGTGCCAGCAGGGGTCGACAGGGGGACACTGAAGCTTTCTTT; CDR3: CASRGRQGDTEAFF
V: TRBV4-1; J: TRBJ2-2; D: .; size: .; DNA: TGCGCCAGCAGCCCCTACCGGGGGACCTCCTCCCGAAACACCGGGGAGCTGTTTTTT; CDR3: CASSPYRGTSSRNTGELFF
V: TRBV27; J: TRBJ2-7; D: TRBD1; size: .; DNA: TGTGCCAGCAGCCAGGGACAGGGGACCTACGAGCAGTACTTC; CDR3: CASSQGQGTYEQYF
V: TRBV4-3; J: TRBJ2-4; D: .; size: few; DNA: TGCGCCAGCAGCCGGAATTTGGGGGCGGACATTCAGTACTTC; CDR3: CASSRNLGADIQYF
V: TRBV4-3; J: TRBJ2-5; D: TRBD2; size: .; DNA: TGCGCCAGCAGCCGACAGATGGGGACTAGGGGCGCGGAGACCCAGTACTTC; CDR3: CASSRQMGTRGAETQYF
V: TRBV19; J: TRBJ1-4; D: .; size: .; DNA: TGTGCCAGTACTGTTCGGGGGGAAAAACTGTTTTTT; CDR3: CASTVRGEKLFF
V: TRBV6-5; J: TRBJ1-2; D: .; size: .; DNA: TGTGCCAGCAGTTACTCGATTGAGGGGATGGGTGGCTACACCTTC; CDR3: CASSYSIEGMGGYTF
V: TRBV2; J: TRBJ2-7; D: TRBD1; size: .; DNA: TGTGCCAGCACAGAGACAGGGACCTACGAGCAGTACTTC; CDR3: CASTETGTYEQYF
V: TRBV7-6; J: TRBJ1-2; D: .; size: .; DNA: TGTGCCAGCAGCTTAGGGGGGGGGAGCGTCGACTATGGCTACACCTTC; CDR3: CASSLGGGSVDYGYTF
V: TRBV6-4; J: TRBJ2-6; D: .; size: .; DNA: TGTGCCAGCGGCGAACAGGGTGCCGGGGCCAACGTCCTGACTTTC; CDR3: CASGEQGAGANVLTF
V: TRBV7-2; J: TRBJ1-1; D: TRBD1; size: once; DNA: TGTGCCAGCAGCATCCGACAGGGAATGAACACTGAAGCTTTCTTT; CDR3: CASSIRQGMNTEAFF
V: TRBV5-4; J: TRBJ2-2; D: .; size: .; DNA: TGTGCCAGCAGCTTCATTCGGGGGGCAAGAACCGGGGAGCTGTTTTTT; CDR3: CASSFIRGARTGELFF
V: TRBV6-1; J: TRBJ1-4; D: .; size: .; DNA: TGTGCCAGCAGTGAAGCGGTCGGGGGAGAGAATGAAAAACTGTTTTTT; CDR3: CASSEAVGGENEKLFF
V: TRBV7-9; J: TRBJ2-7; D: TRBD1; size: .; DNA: TGTGCCAGCAGCCCCCCGTGGAGACAGGGATTCTCCTACGAGCAGTACTTC; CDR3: CASSPPWRQGFSYEQYF
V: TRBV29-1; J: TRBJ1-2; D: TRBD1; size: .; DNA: TGCAGCGTTGAAGGGACAGGGGGCTATGGCTACACCTTC; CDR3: CSVEGTGGYGYTF
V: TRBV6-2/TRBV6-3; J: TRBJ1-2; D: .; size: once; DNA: TGTGCCAGCAGTGGACAGTCGTATGGCTACACCTTC; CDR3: CASSGQSYGYTF
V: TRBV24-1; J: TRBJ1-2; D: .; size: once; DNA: TGTGCCACCAGTGACAGGGGAGGAGACTATGGCTACACCTTC; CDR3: CATSDRGGDYGYTF
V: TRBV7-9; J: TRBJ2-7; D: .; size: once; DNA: TGTGCCAGCAGCTTTCTTACCGCGGCATCCAGCGAGCAGTACTTC; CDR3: CASSFLTAASSEQYF
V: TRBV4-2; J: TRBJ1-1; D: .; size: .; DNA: TGTGCCAGCAGCCAAGCGGAAACCAGGGGAATTGGGGTGAACACTGAAGCTTTCTTT; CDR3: CASSQAETRGIGVNTEAFF
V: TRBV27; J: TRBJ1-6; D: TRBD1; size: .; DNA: TGTGCCAGCAGTTTACGGTGGGACAGGTATTCACCCCTCCACTTT; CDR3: CASSLRWDRYSPLHF
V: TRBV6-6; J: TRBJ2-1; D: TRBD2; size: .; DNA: TGTGCCAGCAGCTTTAAGGGAGCGGGACCCGGCAATGAGCAGTTCTTC; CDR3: CASSFKGAGPGNEQFF
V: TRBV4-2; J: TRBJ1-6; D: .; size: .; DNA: TGTGCCAGCAGCCAAGATCGTACAGCTTATTCACCCCTCCACTTT; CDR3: CASSQDRTAYSPLHF
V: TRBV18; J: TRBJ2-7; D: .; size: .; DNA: TGTGCCAGCTCTGGATTGGGCTCCTACGAGCAGTACTTC; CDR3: CASSGLGSYEQYF
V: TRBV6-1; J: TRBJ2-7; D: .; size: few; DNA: TGTGCCAGCAGTGAAGTGGCAGGGATCATCGACGAGCAGTACTTC; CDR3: CASSEVAGIIDEQYF
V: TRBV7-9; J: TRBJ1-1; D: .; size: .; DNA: TGTGCCAGCAGCTCAGGGGTCACTGAAGCTTTCTTT; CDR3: CASSSGVTEAFF
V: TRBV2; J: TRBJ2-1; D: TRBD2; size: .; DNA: TGTGCCAGCTCCCTAGCGGGGGGGAGCTCCTACAATGAGCAGTTCTTC; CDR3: CASSLAGGSSYNEQFF
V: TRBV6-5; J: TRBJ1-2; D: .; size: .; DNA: TGTGCCAGCAGCATCGGGGGACAAAGGAGGGACTACACCTTC; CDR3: CASSIGGQRRDYTF
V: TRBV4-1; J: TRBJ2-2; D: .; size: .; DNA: TGCGCCAGCAGCCAATTATTGTTCCGGGGGAAGAACACCGGGGAGCTGTTTTTT; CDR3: CASSQLLFRGKNTGELFF